This is a list of T cell receptor beta chains from one sample in a study of cytomegalovirus exposure and HLA in healthy donors. Assay used: immunoSEQ multiplex PCR; TCRdb lists only in-frame clones, some missing. The sample lists roughly 160,000 clones; 70% to 80% were seen once. Sequences were obtained from PBMCs. The receptors were gathered from a man aged 25-45 years in good health and CMV-seronegative. Each CDR3 is given with its conserved first and last residue. Each record gives: J gene, clone size, V gene, D gene, CDR3 length, CDR3 DNA, CDR3 protein. The D gene is left open where the match is weak. Rows give clone size only sometimes, using once, few, many, or a class for an expanded clone.

j_call: TRBJ1-5
clone_size: once
v_call: TRBV28
d_call: NA
cdr3_length: 12
cdr3_nt: TGTGCCAGCAGTTTCGGGGTGGTGGCCCAGCATTTT
cdr3_aa: CASSFGVVAQHF

j_call: TRBJ1-2
clone_size: NA
v_call: TRBV5-4
d_call: NA
cdr3_length: 15
cdr3_nt: TGTGCCAGCAGCTTGGAGGACTTCGCTAACTATGGCTACACCTTC
cdr3_aa: CASSLEDFANYGYTF

j_call: TRBJ2-2
clone_size: NA
v_call: TRBV2
d_call: TRBD2
cdr3_length: 15
cdr3_nt: TGTGCCAGCAGTATAAGCGGGAGTCTCACCGGGGAGCTGTTTTTT
cdr3_aa: CASSISGSLTGELFF

j_call: TRBJ1-5
clone_size: NA
v_call: TRBV28
d_call: NA
cdr3_length: 16
cdr3_nt: TGTGCCAGCAGTTCCGACCAGGGGATGCGCAATCAGCCCCAGCATTTT
cdr3_aa: CASSSDQGMRNQPQHF

j_call: TRBJ2-1
clone_size: once
v_call: TRBV5-4
d_call: TRBD2
cdr3_length: 18
cdr3_nt: TGTGCCAGCAGCTTCCTAGTTCTGCGGGAGAGGCCCTACAATGAGCAGTTCTTC
cdr3_aa: CASSFLVLRERPYNEQFF

j_call: TRBJ2-7
clone_size: NA
v_call: TRBV15
d_call: NA
cdr3_length: 15
cdr3_nt: TGTGCCACCAGCAGAGACAGGCAGGGGGGATACGAGCAGTACTTC
cdr3_aa: CATSRDRQGGYEQYF

j_call: TRBJ2-3
clone_size: NA
v_call: TRBV9
d_call: TRBD2
cdr3_length: 17
cdr3_nt: TGTGCCAGCAGCGTAGGTCTAGCGGGGGGGGCCCCAGATACGCAGTATTTT
cdr3_aa: CASSVGLAGGAPDTQYF

j_call: TRBJ2-5
clone_size: NA
v_call: TRBV28
d_call: NA
cdr3_length: 13
cdr3_nt: TGTGCCAGCAGTTTGGCCCGCCAAGAGACCCAGTACTTC
cdr3_aa: CASSLARQETQYF

j_call: TRBJ2-7
clone_size: NA
v_call: TRBV5-1
d_call: TRBD2
cdr3_length: 17
cdr3_nt: TGCGCCAGCAGCCACAGGGGACTAGCGGGAGGGCCGTACGAGCAGTACTTC
cdr3_aa: CASSHRGLAGGPYEQYF

j_call: TRBJ1-2
clone_size: NA
v_call: TRBV28
d_call: NA
cdr3_length: 12
cdr3_nt: TGTGCCAGCAGGCGGGGGGCGAAAGGCTACACCTTC
cdr3_aa: CASRRGAKGYTF

j_call: TRBJ2-2
clone_size: NA
v_call: TRBV4-1
d_call: NA
cdr3_length: 14
cdr3_nt: TGCGCCAGCAGCCAAGGACTTCGCGGCGGGGAGCTGTTTTTT
cdr3_aa: CASSQGLRGGELFF

j_call: TRBJ2-2
clone_size: NA
v_call: TRBV9
d_call: NA
cdr3_length: 16
cdr3_nt: TGTGCCAGCAGCGTAGGTTCTAGTCCGAGCACCGGGGAGCTGTTTTTT
cdr3_aa: CASSVGSSPSTGELFF

j_call: TRBJ1-2
clone_size: NA
v_call: TRBV4-2
d_call: NA
cdr3_length: 16
cdr3_nt: TGTGCCAGCAGCCAAGATTCCACGGACAACCCCTATGGCTACACCTTC
cdr3_aa: CASSQDSTDNPYGYTF

j_call: TRBJ2-3
clone_size: NA
v_call: TRBV7-9
d_call: NA
cdr3_length: 16
cdr3_nt: TGTGCCAGCAGCTTAGCCCGGACAGCTAGCACAGATACGCAGTATTTT
cdr3_aa: CASSLARTASTDTQYF

j_call: TRBJ2-6
clone_size: NA
v_call: TRBV7-9
d_call: NA
cdr3_length: 15
cdr3_nt: TGTGCCAGCAGCTTACTAGGCTCTGGGGCCAACGTCCTGACTTTC
cdr3_aa: CASSLLGSGANVLTF

j_call: TRBJ1-1
clone_size: NA
v_call: TRBV12-5
d_call: NA
cdr3_length: 14
cdr3_nt: TGTGCTAGTGGTGGAACAGGGATGAACACTGAAGCTTTCTTT
cdr3_aa: CASGGTGMNTEAFF

j_call: TRBJ2-6
clone_size: NA
v_call: TRBV11-1
d_call: NA
cdr3_length: 18
cdr3_nt: TGTGCCAGCAGCTTGGTGGTTCTGGAGCCCTCTGGGGCCAACGTCCTGACTTTC
cdr3_aa: CASSLVVLEPSGANVLTF